This T cell receptor (beta chain) was sequenced for a study of CD8 T cells in Susac syndrome. Study-wide results and limits: An acknowledgment was made by the study that its TCR sequencing and HLA analysis involved relatively few individuals.

Worth noting for this clonotype: Its antigen is not known.

Reverse transcription used roughly 0.45 to 1 ug RNA and random hexamers. Each CDR3 protein is one row after TCRdb ran MiXCR on the immunoSEQ multiplex PCR reads. The table has 200,000 to 250,000 distinct CDR3 sequences, nearly 97% seen once; the top ten hold roughly 0.1%. Treatment-naive patients with stable or active relapsing-remitting disease were the multiple sclerosis controls. TEMRA cells underwent FACS enrichment and CD8+ and CD4+ T cells underwent negative isolation. The CDR3 is 16 residues long. In germline, CDR1 is SNHLY, CDR2 FYNNEI. V dropped 4 bases and J dropped 8; count of bases not matched to a gene: 10.

Sequencing was performed on CD4+ T cells from PBMCs. The chain employs TRBV2 and TRBJ2-1, with 11 nucleotides matching TRBD1. The receptor's source is a human donor with multiple sclerosis. The CDR3: CASSVTGTGGYHEQFF. In nucleotides, the CDR3 is TGTGCCAGCAGTGTTACCGGGACAGGGGGTTATCATGAGCAGTTCTTC.